This T cell receptor (beta chain) was documented in a study of human T cells and chemical hapten exposure. The CDR3 has 14 residues. Trimming shortened V by 7 bases and J by 6 bases, and 17 bases separated the two germline ends. In germline, CDR1 is MDHEN, CDR2 SYDVKM. Each CDR3 protein is one row after TCRdb ran MiXCR on the RACE reads. The sample yields around 130,000 distinct CDR3 sequences, 10% to 15% seen once. As for this clonotype: It may be a read error: a sequence one base away is much more abundant.

Time point specified: patch test 2, 6 weeks after DPC sensitization. Treatment meaning: therapeutic diphenylcyclopropenone sensitization with weekly scalp DPC. V gene TRBV28 combines with J gene TRBJ2-3; possibly TRBD1 or TRBD2 for D (5 bases each). Sequencing was performed on whole blood, taken in connection with sensitization to the hapten diphenylcyclopropenone (DPC). The clonotype was recovered from a woman in her fifties or sixties with alopecia areata. Some clones in this sample may be carry-over from other donors' samples. This chain's CDR3 is CASNPAGTSDTQYF. In DNA, the CDR3 is TGTGCCAGCAATCCGGCAGGGACGTCGGATACGCAGTATTTT. The whole variable domain, filled in from reference TRBV28 and TRBJ2-3, reads DVKVTQSSRYLVKRTGEKVFLECVQDMDHENMFWYRQDPGLGLRLIYFSYDVKMKEKGDIPEGYSVSREKKERFSLILESASTNQTSMYLCASNPAGTSDTQYFGPGTRLTVL.